A single sample gave rise to the 29 T cell receptor beta chains below, sequenced in a study of blood T cell repertoires in COVID-19. Data came from immunoSEQ multiplex PCR; TCRdb stores just in-frame clones and leaves some out. The table records some 75,000 clones, 65% to 85% of them present only once. Sequencing was carried out using peripheral blood. These receptors all come from a man over 45 with COVID-19, enrolled during active disease.

The chain carries TRBV5-6 and TRBJ1-4, with a weak D call TRBD1 (6 bases). The V end lost 5 bases, the J end lost 1 base, and 12 bases lay between the germline ends. The CDR3 consists of 15 residues. From germline, CDR1 is SGHDT and CDR2 YYEEEE. CDR3 nucleotide sequence: TGTGCCAGCAGATTACAGGGCGTAACTAATGAAAAACTGTTTTTT. Protein sequence: CASRLQGVTNEKLFF. Full variable domain (rest looked up from reference TRBV5-6 and TRBJ1-4): DAGVTQSPTHLIKTRGQQVTLRCSPKSGHDTVSWYQQALGQGPQFIFQYYEEEERQRGNFPDRFSGHQFPNYSSELNVNALLLGDSALYLCASRLQGVTNEKLFFGSGTQLSVL.

This clone was picked up many times. This chain links TRBV6-5 with TRBJ1-6, with TRBD1 identical over 7 bases. V gave up 6 bases and J gave up 7 bases; unmatched junction bases: 0. The CDR3 covers 12 residues. Germline V CDR1 and CDR2: MNHEY, SVGAGI. The CDR3 DNA is TGTGCCAGCAGGACAGGGAATTCACCCCTCCACTTT. It specifies CASRTGNSPLHF.

This sequence joins TRBV27 and TRBJ1-2, with unresolved D. With 5 bases removed from V and 6 bases from J, the gap between germline ends came to 13 bases. The CDR3 is made up of 13 amino acids. The germline gives CDR1 MNHEY, CDR2 SMNVEV (reference sequence). As DNA, the CDR3 is TGTGCCAGCAGTCAGCGCCCCGGTGATGGCTACACCTTC. It specifies CASSQRPGDGYTF.

V is TRBV9 and J is TRBJ1-3; a possible D gene is TRBD1 (6 bases). Per germline, CDR1 SGDLS and CDR2 YYNGEE. V was cut by 3 bases and J by 5 bases, with 15 bases left in between. The CDR3 totals 15 residues. The CDR3 coding sequence is TGTGCCAGCAGCGCCTTGGGGGGGGCTAGAAACACCATATATTTT. Its protein product is CASSALGGARNTIYF.

This clone was counted only a few times. The chain combines TRBV19 with TRBJ2-1; 8 bases match TRBD2. With V trimmed by 9 bases and J by 10 bases, 11 bases remained unmatched. The CDR3 contains 13 residues. Germline CDR1 and CDR2: LNHDA and SQIVND (reference sequence). CDR3 nucleotides: TGTGCCAGCACTTCAGCGGGAGAGTACGAGCAGTTCTTC. Residues: CASTSAGEYEQFF.

The chain links TRBV9 to TRBJ2-6; D gene ambiguous. Germline V CDR1 and CDR2: SGDLS, YYNGEE. The CDR3 runs 16 residues. V gave up 0 bases and J gave up 4 bases, with 11 bases separating them. The CDR3 region has the DNA TGTGCCAGCAGCGTAGTGGGCCCTTCAGGGGCCAACGTCCTGACTTTC. It encodes CASSVVGPSGANVLTF. The full variable domain, rest sourced from reference TRBV9 and TRBJ2-6, is DSGVTQTPKHLITATGQRVTLRCSPRSGDLSVYWYQQSLDQGLQFLIQYYNGEERAKGNILERFSAQQFPDLHSELNLSSLELGDSALYFCASSVVGPSGANVLTFGAGSRLTVL.

The gene calls are TRBV25-1 and TRBJ2-6, with TRBD1 matching over 7 bases. Germline V CDR1 and CDR2: MGHDK, SYGVNS. The trim removed 1 base at V and 2 bases at J, leaving 2 bases unmatched. The CDR3 is 16 amino acids. CDR3 in amino acids: CASSESDRAGANVLTF. In nucleotides, the CDR3 is TGTGCCAGCAGTGAATCAGACAGGGCTGGGGCCAACGTCCTGACTTTC.

This clone was counted only a few times. This rearrangement joins TRBV5-4 to TRBJ1-1; 8 bases fit TRBD1. CDR1 SGHNT and CDR2 YYREEE come from the germline V gene (reference sequence). The CDR3 totals 13 residues. V dropped 4 bases and J dropped 4; count of bases not matched to a gene: 3. Written as DNA, the CDR3 is TGTGCCAGCAGCCCGACAGGGGTCACTGAAGCTTTCTTT. Its translation is CASSPTGVTEAFF.

As for this clone: Compared with germline, one end of the junction differs, possibly owing to a read error. The gene calls are TRBV7-7 and TRBJ2-5; 10 nucleotides agree with TRBD2. Germline lookup yields CDR1 SSHAT and CDR2 FNYEAQ (reference sequence). The CDR3 runs to 15 residues. CDR3 DNA: TGTGCTAGCAGCTTCACAGCGGGAGGGAGAGAGACCCAGTACTTC. Translation gives CASSFTAGGRETQYF.

The genes are TRBV7-9 and TRBJ2-7; tentative D call: TRBD1 (7 bases). The V end was cut by 5 bases, the J end by 0 bases, with 17 bases between. The V gene's germline CDR1 is SEHNR and CDR2 FQNEAQ (reference sequence). This CDR3 has 16 amino acids. The CDR3 coding sequence is TGTGCCAGCAGCCAGGGGGGCGGGACCGGCTCCTACGAGCAGTACTTC. This translates into CASSQGGGTGSYEQYF.

V is TRBV30 and J is TRBJ2-4; D gene ambiguous. Germline V gene lookup returns CDR1 GTSNPN and CDR2 SVGIG (reference sequence). CDR3 size: 16 residues. Trimming pared 3 bases from V and 0 bases from J, leaving 15 bases between. CDR3 residues: CAWSLRGDLAKNIQYF. The CDR3 DNA reads as TGTGCCTGGAGCCTAAGAGGAGATTTAGCCAAAAACATTCAGTACTTC.

V gene TRBV29-1 combines with J gene TRBJ2-7, with 10 bases fitting TRBD2. This CDR3 comprises 14 residues. V was clipped by 6 bases and J by 6 bases; unmatched bases: 11. In germline, CDR1 is SQVTM, CDR2 ANQGSEA. The CDR3: CSVTTGLALGEQYF. CDR3 nucleotide sequence: TGCAGCGTGACGACGGGACTAGCGTTAGGCGAGCAGTACTTC.

The CDR3 here is CASRTGGAGSGANVLTF. The CDR3 DNA reads as TGCGCCAGCAGGACAGGGGGCGCTGGCTCGGGGGCCAACGTCCTGACTTTC. V and J are TRBV5-1 and TRBJ2-6, with 10 positions matching TRBD1. CDR3 length: 17 residues. CDR1 and CDR2 (germline): SGHRS, YFSETQ. V shed 5 bases and J 4 bases; nucleotides not matched to a gene: 9. The complete variable domain, with remaining parts taken from reference TRBV5-1 and TRBJ2-6, reads KAGVTQTPRYLIKTRGQQVTLSCSPISGHRSVSWYQQTPGQGLQFLFEYFSETQRNKGNFPGRFSGRQFSNSRSEMNVSTLELGDSALYLCASRTGGAGSGANVLTFGAGSRLTVL.

This clone turned up a few times. One junction end disagrees with the germline gene, perhaps due to a read error. The V call is TRBV18, the J call TRBJ2-1, with a weak D call TRBD2 (6 bases). The CDR3 length is 10 residues. Germline V gene sequence: CDR1 KGHSH, CDR2 LQKENI. This CDR3 is CASSRTGGIF. The CDR3 nucleotides are TGTGCCAGCTCACGAACAGGCGGGATCTTC.

The CDR3 DNA reads as TGTGCCAGCAGCACTCTCCAGGGGTTTAATCTGGAGCAGTACTTC. It specifies CASSTLQGFNLEQYF. This chain links TRBV28 with TRBJ2-7; D possibly corresponds to TRBD1 (6 bases). Trimming pared 6 bases from V and 7 bases from J, leaving 22 bases between. CDR1 and CDR2 (germline): MDHEN, SYDVKM. CDR3 length equals 15 residues.

This clone was counted a few times. V usage is TRBV27 and J usage is TRBJ1-1; D is perhaps TRBD1 (5 bases). The CDR3 runs to 14 residues. Trimming took 5 bases from V and 5 from J, leaving 15 bases between them. Germline CDR1 and CDR2: MNHEY and SMNVEV (reference sequence). CDR3: CASSPRQSVTEAFF. The CDR3 DNA sequence: TGTGCCAGCAGTCCGCGACAGAGTGTAACTGAAGCTTTCTTT.

The chain uses TRBV6-5 and TRBJ2-7, with a tentative D call TRBD1 (5 bases). CDR1 and CDR2 (germline): MNHEY, SVGAGI. This CDR3 region has 14 residues. Trimming pared 11 bases from V and 5 bases from J, leaving 22 bases between. The CDR3 loop is CALMVSSQGDEQYF. The CDR3 bases are TGTGCCCTCATGGTTAGCAGCCAAGGGGACGAGCAGTACTTC.

CDR3 nucleotides: TGTGCCATCAGTGGGGACAGTAATAATTCACCCCTCCACTTT. Translation gives CAISGDSNNSPLHF. The chain couples TRBV10-3 to TRBJ1-6; 7 positions match TRBD1. V was clipped by 4 bases and J by 5 bases; unmatched bases: 2. Germline V gene sequence: CDR1 ENHRY, CDR2 SYGVKD. This CDR3 has 14 residues.

This clone was seen a handful of times. J is TRBJ2-3 and V is TRBV10-3, with TRBD2 as a possible D gene (5 bases). The CDR3 loop spans 13 amino acids. V was trimmed by 6 bases and J by 8 bases, leaving 15 bases between them. Germline lookup yields CDR1 ENHRY and CDR2 SYGVKD. CDR3 bases: TGTGCCATCAGGCCAATGGCGAGGGTTACGCAGTATTTT. Translating gives CAIRPMARVTQYF.

The chain uses TRBV3-1 (or the pseudogene TRBV3-2) and TRBJ1-2, with D maybe TRBD1 (5 bases). Trimming took 4 bases from V and 7 from J, leaving 13 bases between them. The germline gives CDR1 LGHDT, CDR2 YNNKEL (reference sequence). The CDR3 covers 13 residues. The CDR3: CASSLKAGAGYTF. The CDR3 nucleotides read TGTGCCAGCAGCCTTAAAGCTGGGGCTGGCTACACCTTC.

The chain recombines TRBV4-3 with TRBJ2-1; D might be TRBD2 (5 bases). V gave up 0 bases and J gave up 10 bases, with 13 bases separating them. The V gene's germline CDR1 is LGHNA and CDR2 YSLEER. This CDR3 spans 14 amino acids. Here the CDR3 reads CASSQDIRGSEQFF. The CDR3 DNA sequence: TGCGCCAGCAGCCAAGATATTCGAGGGTCCGAGCAGTTCTTC.

This clone was observed a handful of times. The chain links TRBV4-1 to TRBJ2-1; 10 nucleotides align to TRBD2. The germline V gene has CDR1 MGHRA and CDR2 YSYEKL. Trimming cost V 4 bases and J 5 bases; bases outside gene matches: 8. The CDR3 consists of 16 residues. Here the CDR3 DNA reads TGCGCCAGCAGCCTTTCTAGCGGGGGCCCCAACAATGAGCAGTTCTTC. It specifies CASSLSSGGPNNEQFF.

The chain recombines TRBV5-4 with TRBJ2-5, with D perhaps matching TRBD1 (6 bases). Germline V gives CDR1 SGHNT, CDR2 YYREEE (reference sequence). This CDR3 region has 16 residues. Trimming cost V 4 bases and J 5 bases, with 21 bases left between them. CDR3 sequence reads: CASSILRGEPGETQYF. CDR3 bases: TGTGCCAGCAGCATACTCAGGGGTGAGCCTGGGGAGACCCAGTACTTC. Looking up the rest from reference TRBV5-4 and TRBJ2-5 gives the full variable domain: ETGVTQSPTHLIKTRGQQVTLRCSSQSGHNTVSWYQQALGQGPQFIFQYYREEENGRGNFPPRFSGLQFPNYSSELNVNALELDDSALYLCASSILRGEPGETQYFGPGTRLLVL.

This chain links TRBV28 with TRBJ2-7; TRBD2 matches at 7 bases. CDR1 and CDR2 from the germline V gene are MDHEN and SYDVKM. V lost 2 bases, J lost 5 bases, and 12 bases stayed unmatched. This CDR3 spans 16 amino acids. Here the CDR3 reads CASSLAWEGLMNEQYF. In DNA form, the CDR3 reads TGTGCCAGCAGTTTAGCTTGGGAGGGGTTGATGAACGAGCAGTACTTC.

This rearrangement joins TRBV5-1 to TRBJ2-1; 8 positions match TRBD2. Germline trimming cut 3 bases from V and 0 bases from J; bases unmatched to any gene: 5. The CDR3 runs to 16 residues. Germline V gene lookup returns CDR1 SGHRS and CDR2 YFSETQ. The CDR3 DNA reads TGCGCCAGCAGCTCCCCGGGACTAGGCTCCTACAATGAGCAGTTCTTC. Translating gives CASSSPGLGSYNEQFF.

The chain carries TRBV9 and TRBJ2-7, with D perhaps matching TRBD2 (5 bases). V was pared by 0 bases and J by 6 bases, with 10 bases between. Per germline, CDR1 SGDLS and CDR2 YYNGEE. The CDR3 sequence is 13 residues long. CDR3 loop: CASSVDEGSEQYF. The CDR3 DNA is TGTGCCAGCAGCGTAGACGAGGGCAGCGAGCAGTACTTC.

The chain combines TRBV24-1 with TRBJ2-5, with D perhaps TRBD1 (6 bases). Germline lookup yields CDR1 KGHDR and CDR2 SFDVKD. V lost 4 bases and J 6 bases, leaving 14 bases between the germline ends. The CDR3 is 14 amino acids. In DNA form, the CDR3 reads TGTGCCACCAGTGACCTTAACAGGGAAAAGACCCAGTACTTC. Its translation: CATSDLNREKTQYF.

This chain uses TRBV27 with TRBJ2-7; perhaps TRBD2 as D (7 bases). The V and J ends lost 5 bases and 4 bases respectively, with 18 bases between them. In germline, CDR1 is MNHEY, CDR2 SMNVEV (reference sequence). CDR3 size: 15 residues. This chain's CDR3 is CASSRGAATHYEQYF. The CDR3 DNA follows: TGTGCCAGCAGTCGGGGGGCGGCTACGCATTACGAGCAGTACTTC.

The chain employs TRBV30 and TRBJ1-1; 10 nucleotides align to TRBD1. CDR1 is GTSNPN and CDR2 is SVGIG in the germline V gene (reference sequence). The length of the CDR3 is 14 residues. Trimming at V came to 5 bases and at J to 2 bases, leaving 5 bases not matched to a gene. CDR3 amino acids: CAWAGDRGNTEAFF. The CDR3 DNA follows: TGTGCCTGGGCGGGGGACAGGGGAAACACTGAAGCTTTCTTT.